Listed here is a single T cell receptor (beta chain). Original data processing: Estimated nucleated cell counts came from reference gene primer amplification. Using immunoSEQ multiplex PCR, the repertoire was profiled, and TCRdb retains in-frame clones only, with some absent. V and J calls plus clone size are reproduced from that table; the DNA served to infer D and trimming. The sample lists more than 200,000 clones; more than 85% were seen once. The CDR3 is made up of 14 amino acids. V was trimmed by 4 bases and J by 1 base, leaving 10 bases between them. Per germline, CDR1 LNHDA and CDR2 SQIVND (reference sequence). This specimen belongs to a study of blood T cell repertoires in COVID-19. Study-wide background: PBMCs, B-cell-depleted T cells, or T cells were the source of the cDNA or gDNA that made up the material.

Seattle patient enrollment occurred during active infection, with longitudinal follow-up thereafter. The chain combines TRBV19 with TRBJ1-1; a weak D match, TRBD1 (5 bases). The source is a woman in her sixties or seventies with COVID-19, enrolled during active disease. The material sequenced was peripheral blood. CDR3 sequence reads: CASSTYDRNTEAFF. CDR3 DNA sequence: TGTGCCAGTAGTACTTATGACAGGAACACTGAAGCTTTCTTT. The whole variable domain, remainder taken from reference TRBV19 and TRBJ1-1, is DGGITQSPKYLFRKEGQNVTLSCEQNLNHDAMYWYRQDPGQGLRLIYYSQIVNDFQKGDIAEGYSVSREKKESFPLTVTSAQKNPTAFYLCASSTYDRNTEAFFGQGTRLTVV.